In its sample, the clone carrying this T cell receptor (beta chain) was seen many times. The sample is drawn from a study of regulatory T cells in long-lasting Graves disease. For TCR beta, libraries came from iRepertoire HTBI primers and Arm-PCR of CDR3 regions. Each CDR3 protein gets one entry after TCRdb re-called the multiplex PCR reads with MiXCR. The profile shows 520,000 or so distinct CDR3 sequences, 9.5% to 15% of them singletons. Documented time point: newly diagnosed GD, antithyroid drugs for less than 3 months. RNA extracted from PBMCs served as the sequencing template. Another study also made use of these data, one on T cells in Graves' hyperthyroidism and ophthalmopathy.

The TCR comes from a woman between 25 and 40 years old with Graves disease. Specimen: peripheral blood mononuclear cells (PBMCs), collected at new diagnosis, from a patient treated with antithyroid drugs.

The CDR3 region has the DNA TGTGCCAGCAGAGGGGACTCTCCAAGTCAGCCCCAGCATTTT. It codes for CASRGDSPSQPQHF. V is TRBV12-3 or TRBV12-4 and J is TRBJ1-5; tentative D call: TRBD1 (5 bases). The ends were cut back, 6 bases at V and 6 bases at J, with 15 bases in the middle. The CDR3 runs to 14 residues.